The sequence of this TCR beta chain was determined in a study of T-cell reconstitution after alpha-beta-depleted transplantation in children. This clonotype was seen at least ten times. The ends lost 7 bases at V and 7 bases at J; junction bases unmatched: 14. The CDR3 has 17 amino acids. A library of TCRbeta sequences, prepared with unique molecular identifiers, was generated. One entry per CDR3 protein, called by TCRdb with MiXCR from the PCR reads. This table holds over 450,000 distinct CDR3 sequences, roughly a tenth found once. Material: PBMCs, obtained before TCRalphabeta/CD19-depleted stem cell transplant. The sequence was obtained from a child under 10 years old with inherited bone marrow failure, due to receive a stem cell transplant. The gene calls are TRBV12-3 or TRBV12-4 and TRBJ2-1; 12 bases line up with TRBD2. CDR3: CASTLPSGRVSWNEQFF. As DNA, the CDR3 is TGTGCCAGCACCCTACCTAGCGGGAGGGTTAGTTGGAATGAGCAGTTCTTC.